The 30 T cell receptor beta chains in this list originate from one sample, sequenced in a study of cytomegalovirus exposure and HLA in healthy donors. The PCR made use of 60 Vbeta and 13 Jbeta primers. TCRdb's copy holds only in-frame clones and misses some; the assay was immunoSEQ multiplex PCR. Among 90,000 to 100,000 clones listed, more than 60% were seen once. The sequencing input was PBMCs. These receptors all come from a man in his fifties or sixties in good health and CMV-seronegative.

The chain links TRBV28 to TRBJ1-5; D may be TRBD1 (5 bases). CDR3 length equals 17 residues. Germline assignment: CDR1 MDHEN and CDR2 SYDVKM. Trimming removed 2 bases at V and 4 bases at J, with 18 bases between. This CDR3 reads CASSLGLPGLFNQPQHF. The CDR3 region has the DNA TGTGCCAGCAGTTTAGGCCTTCCAGGGTTGTTTAATCAGCCCCAGCATTTT. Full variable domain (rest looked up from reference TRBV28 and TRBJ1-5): DVKVTQSSRYLVKRTGEKVFLECVQDMDHENMFWYRQDPGLGLRLIYFSYDVKMKEKGDIPEGYSVSREKKERFSLILESASTNQTSMYLCASSLGLPGLFNQPQHFGDGTRLSIL.

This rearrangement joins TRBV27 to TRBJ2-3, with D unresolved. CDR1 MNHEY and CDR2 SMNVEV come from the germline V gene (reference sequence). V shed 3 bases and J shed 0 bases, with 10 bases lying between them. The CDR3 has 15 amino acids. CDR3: CASSLSYSSTDTQYF. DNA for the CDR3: TGTGCCAGCAGTTTGTCCTACTCTAGCACAGATACGCAGTATTTT.

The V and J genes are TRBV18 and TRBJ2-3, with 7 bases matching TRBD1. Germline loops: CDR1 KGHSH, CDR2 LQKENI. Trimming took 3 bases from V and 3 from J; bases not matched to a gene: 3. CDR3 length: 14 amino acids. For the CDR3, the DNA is TGTGCCAGCTCACCGACAGGGCGGACAGATACGCAGTATTTT. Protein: CASSPTGRTDTQYF.

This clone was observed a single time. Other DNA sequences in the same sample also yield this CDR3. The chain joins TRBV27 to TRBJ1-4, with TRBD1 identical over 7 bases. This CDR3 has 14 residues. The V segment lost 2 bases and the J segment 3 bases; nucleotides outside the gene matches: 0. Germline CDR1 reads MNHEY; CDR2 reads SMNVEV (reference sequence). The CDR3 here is CASSLQGANEKLFF. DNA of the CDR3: TGTGCCAGCAGTTTACAGGGGGCTAATGAAAAACTGTTTTTT.

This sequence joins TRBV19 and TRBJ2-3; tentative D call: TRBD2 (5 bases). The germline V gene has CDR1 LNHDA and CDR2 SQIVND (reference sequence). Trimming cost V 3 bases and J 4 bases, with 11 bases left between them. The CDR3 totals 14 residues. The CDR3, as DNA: TGTGCCAGTAGTATGGCGGGCTTGCCAGATACGCAGTATTTT. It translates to CASSMAGLPDTQYF.

CDR3 DNA sequence: TGTGCCAGTAGTCGGGGACTAGCGGGATGGGAGCAGTACTTC. The encoded protein is CASSRGLAGWEQYF. This chain uses TRBV19 with TRBJ2-7, with 13 nucleotides matching TRBD2. The CDR3 contains 14 residues. Looked up from germline, CDR1 is LNHDA and CDR2 is SQIVND (reference sequence). Unmatched junction bases numbered 5, after V lost 5 bases and J lost 7 bases.

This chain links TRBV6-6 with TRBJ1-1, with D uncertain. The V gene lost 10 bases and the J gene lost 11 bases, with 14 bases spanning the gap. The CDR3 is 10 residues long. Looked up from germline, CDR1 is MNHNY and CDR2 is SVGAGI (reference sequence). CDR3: CAIPGCAAFF. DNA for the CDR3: TGTGCCATCCCCGGGTGCGCGGCTTTCTTT.

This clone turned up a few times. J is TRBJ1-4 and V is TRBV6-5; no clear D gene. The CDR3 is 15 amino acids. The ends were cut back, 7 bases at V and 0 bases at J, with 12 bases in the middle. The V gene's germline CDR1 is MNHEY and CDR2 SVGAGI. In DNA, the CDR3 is TGTGCCAGCAAAAAAGCCCGAGCAACTAATGAAAAACTGTTTTTT. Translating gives CASKKARATNEKLFF.

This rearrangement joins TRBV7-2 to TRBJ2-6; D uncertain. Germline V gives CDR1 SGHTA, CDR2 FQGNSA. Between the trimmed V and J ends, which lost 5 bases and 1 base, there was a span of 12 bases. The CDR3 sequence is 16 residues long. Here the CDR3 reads CASSPDSLSGANVLTF. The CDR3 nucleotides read TGTGCCAGCAGCCCTGACTCGTTATCTGGGGCCAACGTCCTGACTTTC. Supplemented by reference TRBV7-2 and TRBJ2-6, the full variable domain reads GAGVSQSPSNKVTEKGKDVELRCDPISGHTALYWYRQSLGQGLEFLIYFQGNSAPDKSGLPSDRFSAERTGGSVSTLTIQRTQQEDSAVYLCASSPDSLSGANVLTFGAGSRLTVL.

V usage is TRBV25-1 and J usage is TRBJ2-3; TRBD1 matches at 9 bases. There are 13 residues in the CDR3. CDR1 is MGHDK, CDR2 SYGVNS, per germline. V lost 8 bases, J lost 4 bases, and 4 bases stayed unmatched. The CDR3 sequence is CASRRQGADTQYF. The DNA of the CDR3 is TGTGCCAGCCGTAGACAGGGGGCAGATACGCAGTATTTT.

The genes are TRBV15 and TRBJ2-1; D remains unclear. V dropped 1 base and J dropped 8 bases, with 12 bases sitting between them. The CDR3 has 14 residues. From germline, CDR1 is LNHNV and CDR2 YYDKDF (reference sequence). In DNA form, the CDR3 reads TGTGCCACCAGCAGAGCCGTCGGAGTGGATGAGCAGTTCTTC. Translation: CATSRAVGVDEQFF.

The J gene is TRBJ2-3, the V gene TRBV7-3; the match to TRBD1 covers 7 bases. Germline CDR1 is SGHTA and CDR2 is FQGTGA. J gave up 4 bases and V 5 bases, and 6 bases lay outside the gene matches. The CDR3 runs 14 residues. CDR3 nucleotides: TGTGCCAGCAGCCCGTACAGGGGAGCAGATACGCAGTATTTT. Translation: CASSPYRGADTQYF.

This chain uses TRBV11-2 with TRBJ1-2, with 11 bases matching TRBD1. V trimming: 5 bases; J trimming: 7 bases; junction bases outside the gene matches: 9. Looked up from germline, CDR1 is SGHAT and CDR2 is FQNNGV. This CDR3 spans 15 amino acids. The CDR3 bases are TGTGCCAGCAGCCCAATAGGACAGGGGGCCGTTGGCTACACCTTC. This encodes CASSPIGQGAVGYTF.

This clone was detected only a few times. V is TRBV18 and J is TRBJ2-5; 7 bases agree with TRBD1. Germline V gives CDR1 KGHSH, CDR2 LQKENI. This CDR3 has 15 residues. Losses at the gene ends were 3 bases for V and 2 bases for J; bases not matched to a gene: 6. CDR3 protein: CASSPATGTQETQYF. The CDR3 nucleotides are TGTGCCAGCTCACCCGCGACAGGGACGCAAGAGACCCAGTACTTC.

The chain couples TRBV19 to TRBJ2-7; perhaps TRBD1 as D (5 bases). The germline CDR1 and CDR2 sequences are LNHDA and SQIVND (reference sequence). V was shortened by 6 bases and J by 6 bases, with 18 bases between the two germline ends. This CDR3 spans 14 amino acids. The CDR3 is CASSTGRTYGEQYF. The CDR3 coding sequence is TGTGCCAGTAGCACCGGTAGGACATATGGCGAGCAGTACTTC.

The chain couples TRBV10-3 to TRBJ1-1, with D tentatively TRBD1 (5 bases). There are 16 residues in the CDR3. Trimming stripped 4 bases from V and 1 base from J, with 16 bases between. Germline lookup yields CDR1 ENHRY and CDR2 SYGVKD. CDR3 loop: CAISGEGSPENTEAFF. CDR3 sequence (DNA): TGTGCCATCAGTGGGGAGGGGAGTCCGGAGAACACTGAAGCTTTCTTT.

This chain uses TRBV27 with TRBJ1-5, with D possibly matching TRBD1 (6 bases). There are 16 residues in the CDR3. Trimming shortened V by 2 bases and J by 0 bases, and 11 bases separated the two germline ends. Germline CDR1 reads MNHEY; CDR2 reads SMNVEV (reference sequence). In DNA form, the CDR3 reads TGTGCCAGCAGTTTACCCCGGACAGATAGCAATCAGCCCCAGCATTTT. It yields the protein CASSLPRTDSNQPQHF.

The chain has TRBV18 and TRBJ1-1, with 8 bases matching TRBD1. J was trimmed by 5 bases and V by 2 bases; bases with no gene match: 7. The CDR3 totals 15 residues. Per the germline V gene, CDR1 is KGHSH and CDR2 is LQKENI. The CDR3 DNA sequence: TGTGCCAGCTCACCAGTGCAGGGGGCTTGGACTGAAGCTTTCTTT. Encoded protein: CASSPVQGAWTEAFF.

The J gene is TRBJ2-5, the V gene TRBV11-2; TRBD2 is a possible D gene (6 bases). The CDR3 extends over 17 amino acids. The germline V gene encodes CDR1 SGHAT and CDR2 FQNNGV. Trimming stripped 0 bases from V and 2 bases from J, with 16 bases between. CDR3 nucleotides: TGTGCCAGCAGCTTAGAGGGCTTAGCGGCCCTTCAAGAGACCCAGTACTTC. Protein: CASSLEGLAALQETQYF.

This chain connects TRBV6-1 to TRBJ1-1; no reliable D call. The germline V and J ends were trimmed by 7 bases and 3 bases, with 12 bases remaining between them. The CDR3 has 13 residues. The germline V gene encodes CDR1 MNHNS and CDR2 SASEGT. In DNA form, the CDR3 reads TGTGCCAGCAAATCGTTCCGGGACACTGAAGCTTTCTTT. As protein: CASKSFRDTEAFF.

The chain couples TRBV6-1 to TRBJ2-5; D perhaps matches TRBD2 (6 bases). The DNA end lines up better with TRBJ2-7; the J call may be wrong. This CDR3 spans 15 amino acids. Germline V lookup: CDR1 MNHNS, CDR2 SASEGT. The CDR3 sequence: CASNPLDGGGGEQYF. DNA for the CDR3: TGTGCCAGCAACCCGCTAGATGGGGGAGGAGGCGAGCAGTACTTC.

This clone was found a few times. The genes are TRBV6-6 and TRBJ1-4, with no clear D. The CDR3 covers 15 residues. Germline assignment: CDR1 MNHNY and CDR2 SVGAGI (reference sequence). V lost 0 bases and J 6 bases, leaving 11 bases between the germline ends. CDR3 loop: CASSYSGRDHEKLFF. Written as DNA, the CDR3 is TGTGCCAGCAGTTACTCGGGCAGAGACCATGAAAAACTGTTTTTT.

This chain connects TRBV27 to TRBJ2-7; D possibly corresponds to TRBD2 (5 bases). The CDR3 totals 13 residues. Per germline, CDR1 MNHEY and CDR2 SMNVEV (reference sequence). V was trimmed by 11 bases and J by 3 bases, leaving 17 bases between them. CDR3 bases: TGTGCCGTCGGAAAGGACTCTAACTACGAGCAGTACTTC. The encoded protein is CAVGKDSNYEQYF.

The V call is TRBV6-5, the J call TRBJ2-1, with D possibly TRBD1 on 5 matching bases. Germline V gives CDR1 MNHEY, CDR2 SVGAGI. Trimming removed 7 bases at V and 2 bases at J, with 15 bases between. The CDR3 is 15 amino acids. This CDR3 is CASTPGLDTYNEQFF. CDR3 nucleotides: TGTGCCAGCACCCCCGGATTGGACACCTACAATGAGCAGTTCTTC.

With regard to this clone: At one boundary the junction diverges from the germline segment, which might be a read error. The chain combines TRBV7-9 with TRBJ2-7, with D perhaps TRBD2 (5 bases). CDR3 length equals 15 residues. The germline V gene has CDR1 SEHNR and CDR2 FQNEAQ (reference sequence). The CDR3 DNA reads TGTTCCAGCAGCTTATTGGCAGCGGAAGACTACGAGCAGTACTTC. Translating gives CSSSLLAAEDYEQYF.

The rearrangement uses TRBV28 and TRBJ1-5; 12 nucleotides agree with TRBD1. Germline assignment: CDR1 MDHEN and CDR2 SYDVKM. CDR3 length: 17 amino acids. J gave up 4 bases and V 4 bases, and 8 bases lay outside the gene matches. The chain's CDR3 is CASSSGTGGPGNQPQHF. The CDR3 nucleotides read TGTGCCAGCAGTTCTGGGACAGGGGGCCCTGGGAATCAGCCCCAGCATTTT.

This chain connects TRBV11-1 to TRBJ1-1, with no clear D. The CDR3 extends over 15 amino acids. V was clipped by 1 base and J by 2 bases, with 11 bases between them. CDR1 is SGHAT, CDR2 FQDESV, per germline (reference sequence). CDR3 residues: CASSLVAGSNTEAFF. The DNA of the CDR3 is TGTGCCAGCAGCTTAGTGGCGGGTTCTAACACTGAAGCTTTCTTT.

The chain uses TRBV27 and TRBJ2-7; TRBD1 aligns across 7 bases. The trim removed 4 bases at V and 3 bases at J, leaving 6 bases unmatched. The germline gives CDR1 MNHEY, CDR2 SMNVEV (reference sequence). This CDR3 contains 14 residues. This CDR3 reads CASSSTGSYYEQYF. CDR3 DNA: TGTGCCAGCAGTTCGACAGGGAGTTACTACGAGCAGTACTTC.

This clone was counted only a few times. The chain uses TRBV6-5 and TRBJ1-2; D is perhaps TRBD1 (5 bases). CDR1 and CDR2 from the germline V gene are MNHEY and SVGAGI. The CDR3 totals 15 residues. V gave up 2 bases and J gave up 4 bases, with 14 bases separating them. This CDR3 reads CASSYQEGTSYGYTF. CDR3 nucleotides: TGTGCCAGCAGTTACCAGGAGGGGACGAGCTATGGCTACACCTTC.

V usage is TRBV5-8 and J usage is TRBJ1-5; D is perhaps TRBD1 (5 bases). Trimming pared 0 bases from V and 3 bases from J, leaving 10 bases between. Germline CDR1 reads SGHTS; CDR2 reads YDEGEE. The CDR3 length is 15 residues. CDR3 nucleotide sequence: TGTGCCAGCAGCTTGGAAGGGGTTCCCAATCAGCCCCAGCATTTT. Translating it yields CASSLEGVPNQPQHF.